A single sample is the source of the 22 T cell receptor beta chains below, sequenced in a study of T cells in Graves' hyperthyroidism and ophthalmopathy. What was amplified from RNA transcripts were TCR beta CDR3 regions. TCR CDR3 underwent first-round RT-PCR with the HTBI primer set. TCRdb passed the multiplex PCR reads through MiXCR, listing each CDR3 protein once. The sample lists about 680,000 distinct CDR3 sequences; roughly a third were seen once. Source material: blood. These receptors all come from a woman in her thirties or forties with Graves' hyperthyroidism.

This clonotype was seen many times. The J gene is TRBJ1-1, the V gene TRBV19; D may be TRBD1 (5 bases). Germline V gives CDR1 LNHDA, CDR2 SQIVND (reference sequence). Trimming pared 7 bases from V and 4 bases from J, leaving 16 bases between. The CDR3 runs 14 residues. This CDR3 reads CASNVWQGGTEAFF. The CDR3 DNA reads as TGTGCCAGTAACGTCTGGCAGGGAGGCACTGAAGCTTTCTTT.

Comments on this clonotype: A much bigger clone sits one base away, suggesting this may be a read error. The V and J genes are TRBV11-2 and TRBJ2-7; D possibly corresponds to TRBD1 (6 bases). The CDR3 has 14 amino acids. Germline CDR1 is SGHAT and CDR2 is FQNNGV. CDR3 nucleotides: TGTGCCGGCAGCTTAGGGGGTTTTGTTGACGAGCAGTACTTC. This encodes CAGSLGGFVDEQYF. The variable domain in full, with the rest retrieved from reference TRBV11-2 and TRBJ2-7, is EAGVAQSPRYKIIEKRQSVAFWCNPISGHATLYWYQQILGQGPKLLIQFQNNGVVDDSQLPKDRFSAERLKGVDSTLKIQPAKLEDSAVYLCAGSLGGFVDEQYFGPGTRLTVT.

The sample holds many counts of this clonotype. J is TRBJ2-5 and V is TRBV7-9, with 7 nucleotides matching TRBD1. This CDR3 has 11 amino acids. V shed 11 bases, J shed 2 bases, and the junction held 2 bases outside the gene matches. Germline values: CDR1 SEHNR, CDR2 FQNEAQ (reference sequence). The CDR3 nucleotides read TGTGCCGCACAGGGGCAAGAGACCCAGTACTTC. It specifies CAAQGQETQYF. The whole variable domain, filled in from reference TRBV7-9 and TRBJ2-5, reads DTGVSQNPRHKITKRGQNVTFRCDPISEHNRLYWYRQTLGQGPEFLTYFQNEAQLEKSRLLSDRFSAERPKGSFSTLEIQRTEQGDSAMYLCAAQGQETQYFGPGTRLLVL.

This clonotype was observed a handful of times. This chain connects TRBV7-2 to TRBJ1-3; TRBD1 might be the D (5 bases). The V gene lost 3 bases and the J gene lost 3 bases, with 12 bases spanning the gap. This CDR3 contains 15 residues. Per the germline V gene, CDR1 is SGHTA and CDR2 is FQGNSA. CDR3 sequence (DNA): TGTGCCAGCAGCTTCTTAGTCCAGGGTGGAAACACCATATATTTT. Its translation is CASSFLVQGGNTIYF.

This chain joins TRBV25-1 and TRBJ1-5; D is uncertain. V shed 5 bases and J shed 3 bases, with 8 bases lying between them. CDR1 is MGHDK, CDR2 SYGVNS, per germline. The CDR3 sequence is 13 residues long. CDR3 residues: CASSRQYNQPQHF. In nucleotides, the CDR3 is TGTGCCAGCAGTCGGCAGTACAATCAGCCCCAGCATTTT.

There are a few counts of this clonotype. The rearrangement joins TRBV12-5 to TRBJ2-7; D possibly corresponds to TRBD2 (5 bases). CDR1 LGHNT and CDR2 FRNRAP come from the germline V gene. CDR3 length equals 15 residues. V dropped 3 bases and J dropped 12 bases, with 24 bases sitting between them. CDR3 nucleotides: TGTGCTAGTGGTTTCCTAGAACCACTACCTAGAGGGCCGTACTTC. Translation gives CASGFLEPLPRGPYF. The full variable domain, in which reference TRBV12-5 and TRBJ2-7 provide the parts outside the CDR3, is DARVTQTPRHKVTEMGQEVTMRCQPILGHNTVFWYRQTMMQGLELLAYFRNRAPLDDSGMPKDRFSAEMPDATLATLKIQPSEPRDSAVYFCASGFLEPLPRGPYFGPGTRLTVT.

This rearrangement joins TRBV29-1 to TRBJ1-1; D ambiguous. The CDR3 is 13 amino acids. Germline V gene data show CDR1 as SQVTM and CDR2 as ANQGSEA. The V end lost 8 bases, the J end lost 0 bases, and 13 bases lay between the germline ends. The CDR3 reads CSLGLGMNTEAFF. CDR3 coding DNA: TGCAGCTTGGGTCTGGGGATGAACACTGAAGCTTTCTTT.

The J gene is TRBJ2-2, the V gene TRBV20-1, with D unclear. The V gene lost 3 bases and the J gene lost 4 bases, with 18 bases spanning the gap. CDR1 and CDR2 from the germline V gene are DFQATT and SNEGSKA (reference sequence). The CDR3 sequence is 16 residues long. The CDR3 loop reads CSASPKLWVGTGELFF. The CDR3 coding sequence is TGCAGTGCTAGTCCTAAGTTGTGGGTGGGCACCGGGGAGCTGTTTTTT.

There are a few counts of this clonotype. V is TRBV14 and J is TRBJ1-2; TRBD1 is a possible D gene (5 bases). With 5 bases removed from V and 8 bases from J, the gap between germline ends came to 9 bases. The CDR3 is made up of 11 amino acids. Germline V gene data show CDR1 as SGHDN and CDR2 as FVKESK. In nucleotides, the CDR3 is TGTGCCAGCAGCGGGACTAGCGGCTACACCTTC. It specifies CASSGTSGYTF.

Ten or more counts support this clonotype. This CDR3 reads CASSFPLQQNYGYTF. The CDR3 region has the DNA TGTGCCAGCAGTTTTCCGCTACAGCAGAACTATGGCTACACCTTC. The chain uses TRBV6-6 and TRBJ1-2; no definite D call. This CDR3 region has 15 residues. From germline, CDR1 is MNHNY and CDR2 SVGAGI (reference sequence). V lost 4 bases and J lost 2, with 14 bases in between.

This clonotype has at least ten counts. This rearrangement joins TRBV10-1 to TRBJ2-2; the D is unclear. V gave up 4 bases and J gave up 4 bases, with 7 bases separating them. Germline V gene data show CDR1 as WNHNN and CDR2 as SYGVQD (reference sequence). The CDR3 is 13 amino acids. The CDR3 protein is CASSASSTGELFF. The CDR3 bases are TGCGCCAGCAGTGCGTCCAGCACCGGGGAGCTGTTTTTT.

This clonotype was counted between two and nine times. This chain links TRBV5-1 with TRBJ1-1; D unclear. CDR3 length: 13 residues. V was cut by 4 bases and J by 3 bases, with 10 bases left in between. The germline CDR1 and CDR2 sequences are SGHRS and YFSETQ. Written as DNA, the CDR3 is TGCGCCAGCAGCCGGGGTTGGCACACTGAAGCTTTCTTT. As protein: CASSRGWHTEAFF.

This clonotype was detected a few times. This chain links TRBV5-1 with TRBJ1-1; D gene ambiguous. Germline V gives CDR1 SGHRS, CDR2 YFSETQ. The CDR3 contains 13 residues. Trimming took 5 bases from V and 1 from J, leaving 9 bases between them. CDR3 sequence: CASRLQENTEAFF. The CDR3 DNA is TGCGCCAGCAGACTCCAAGAGAACACTGAAGCTTTCTTT.

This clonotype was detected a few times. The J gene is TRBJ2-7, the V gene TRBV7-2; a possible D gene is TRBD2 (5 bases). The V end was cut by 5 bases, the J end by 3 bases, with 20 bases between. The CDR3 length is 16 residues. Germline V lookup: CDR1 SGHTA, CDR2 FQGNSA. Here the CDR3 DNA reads TGTGCCAGCAGCATCACCGGTGGAGGATTAAACTACGAGCAGTACTTC. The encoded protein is CASSITGGGLNYEQYF.

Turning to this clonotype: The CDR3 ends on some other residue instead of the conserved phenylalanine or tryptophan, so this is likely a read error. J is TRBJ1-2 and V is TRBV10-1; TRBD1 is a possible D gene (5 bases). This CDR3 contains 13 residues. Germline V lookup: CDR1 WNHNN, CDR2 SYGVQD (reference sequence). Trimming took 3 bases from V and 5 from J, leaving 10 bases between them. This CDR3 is CASSDLKGYGYTL. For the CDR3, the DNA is TGCGCCAGCAGTGACCTGAAGGGGTATGGCTACACCCTC.

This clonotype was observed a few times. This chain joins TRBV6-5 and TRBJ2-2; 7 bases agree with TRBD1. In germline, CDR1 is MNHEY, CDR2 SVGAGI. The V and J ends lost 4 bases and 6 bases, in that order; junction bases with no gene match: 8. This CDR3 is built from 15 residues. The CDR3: CASSSQTGWAGELFF. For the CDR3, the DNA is TGTGCCAGCAGTTCACAGACAGGGTGGGCCGGGGAGCTGTTTTTT.

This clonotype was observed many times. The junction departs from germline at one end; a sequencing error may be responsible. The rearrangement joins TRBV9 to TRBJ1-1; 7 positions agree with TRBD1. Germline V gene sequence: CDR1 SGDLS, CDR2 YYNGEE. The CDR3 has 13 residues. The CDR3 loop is CASSVAGGAEAFF. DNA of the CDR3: TGCGCCAGCAGTGTGGCAGGGGGGGCTGAAGCTTTCTTT.

The CDR3 is CSRSGGLETQYF. CDR3 sequence (DNA): TGCAGCCGATCCGGGGGCCTGGAGACCCAGTACTTC. The V and J genes are TRBV29-1 and TRBJ2-5, with D perhaps assigned TRBD1 or TRBD2 (6 bases each). V lost 8 bases, J lost 5 bases, and 15 bases lay in between. Germline lookup yields CDR1 SQVTM and CDR2 ANQGSEA. This CDR3 has 12 amino acids.

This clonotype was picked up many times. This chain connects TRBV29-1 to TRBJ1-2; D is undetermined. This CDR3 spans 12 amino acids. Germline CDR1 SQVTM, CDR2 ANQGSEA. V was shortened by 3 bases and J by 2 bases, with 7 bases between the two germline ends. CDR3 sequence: CSVDPRNYGYTF. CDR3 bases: TGCAGCGTTGACCCTAGGAACTATGGCTACACCTTC.

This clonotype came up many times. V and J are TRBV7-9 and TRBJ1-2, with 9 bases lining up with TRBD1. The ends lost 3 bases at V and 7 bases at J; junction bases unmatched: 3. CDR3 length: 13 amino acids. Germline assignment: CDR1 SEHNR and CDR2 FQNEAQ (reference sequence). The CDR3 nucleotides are TGTGCCAGCAGCTTCGGACAGGGGTCTGGCTACACCTTC. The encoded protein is CASSFGQGSGYTF.

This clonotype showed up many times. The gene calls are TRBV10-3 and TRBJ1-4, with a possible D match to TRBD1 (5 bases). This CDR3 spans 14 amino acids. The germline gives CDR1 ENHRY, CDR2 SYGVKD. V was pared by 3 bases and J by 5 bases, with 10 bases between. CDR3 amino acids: CAISDPGGNEKLFF. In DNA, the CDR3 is TGTGCCATCAGTGATCCGGGGGGAAATGAAAAACTGTTTTTT.

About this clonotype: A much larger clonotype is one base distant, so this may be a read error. The CDR3 DNA is TGCGCCAGCAGTGATCACCCCATGAACACTGAAGCTTTCTTT. It yields the protein CASSDHPMNTEAFF. The rearrangement links TRBV5-1 to TRBJ1-1; D not certain. The CDR3 has 14 residues. V shed 5 bases and J shed 0 bases, with 11 bases lying between them. The germline V gene encodes CDR1 SGHRS and CDR2 YFSETQ.